The rows below give T cell receptor beta chains drawn from one sample of a study of T-cell memory formation after mild COVID-19. TCRdb reprocessed the 5' RACE reads with MiXCR, giving one entry per CDR3 protein. The sample lists about 350,000 distinct CDR3 sequences, about an eighth occurring once. Sequenced input: PBMCs or a T cell subset sorted from them (not recorded which). All receptors derive from a man between 18 and 35 years old who had mild COVID-19 (a few samples of this study predate the infection). Cell type and time point are not known. Both conserved end residues are part of each CDR3. Fields, in order: clone size, V gene, J gene, CDR3 length, CDR3 protein. Clone size is shown for a subset of rows, as once, few, many or a class of expanded clone.

few	TRBV28	TRBJ2-6	19	CASTFSRGHQLSGANVLTF
.	TRBV2	TRBJ2-7	13	CANGQGAINEQYF
many	TRBV12-3/TRBV12-4	TRBJ2-1	17	CASTSTVAGGAGNEQFF
.	TRBV24-1	TRBJ2-5	11	CATSEAETQYF
.	TRBV12-3/TRBV12-4	TRBJ1-1	17	CASSLDVMGRGPTEAFF
many	TRBV6-2/TRBV6-3	TRBJ2-1	14	CASSYLAATHEQFF
.	TRBV7-8	TRBJ1-1	13	CASSFPIRGAAFF
.	TRBV6-1	TRBJ1-3	15	CASSEDGKSGNTIYF
few	TRBV11-1	TRBJ2-1	15	CASSLAGGVRIEQFF
many	TRBV12-3/TRBV12-4	TRBJ1-1	13	CASREGLNTEAFF
.	TRBV12-3/TRBV12-4	TRBJ1-6	14	CASINGQGNSPLHF
.	TRBV15	TRBJ1-2	15	CATSSSRAGRYGYTF
.	TRBV30	TRBJ2-3	12	CAWSVMQLRQYF
few	TRBV7-2	TRBJ1-1	13	CASSIQGGTEAFF
.	TRBV7-2	TRBJ1-5	14	CASSLVGNYQPQHF
few	TRBV4-2	TRBJ2-7	16	CASSQEVSGASYEQYF
.	TRBV20-1	TRBJ1-3	13	CRGRGYSGNTIYF
.	TRBV28	TRBJ2-2	12	CACTDLRGELFF
few	TRBV9	TRBJ2-7	16	CASSVNPALNLGEQYF
few	TRBV28	TRBJ1-1	17	CASSLVGQADLNTEAFF
.	TRBV6-6	TRBJ2-2	18	CASVAGLAGGPNTGELFF
.	TRBV5-1	TRBJ1-1	15	CASSLYPGTPTEAFF
few	TRBV7-3	TRBJ2-1	17	CASKQKGTSGGAFEQFF
few	TRBV29-1	TRBJ2-1	13	CSEGGLGLNEQFF
.	TRBV12-3/TRBV12-4	TRBJ1-5	13	CASSFTQNQPQHF
.	TRBV7-9	TRBJ1-1	14	CASSSTAGNTEAFF
.	TRBV5-1	TRBJ2-3	13	CASSSFGSDTQYF
many	TRBV6-2/TRBV6-3	TRBJ2-1	15	CASSRPGQSYNEQFF
.	TRBV4-1	TRBJ2-5	14	CASSQRRGGETQYF
few	TRBV12-3/TRBV12-4	TRBJ1-4	13	CASSSWGGEKLFF
few	TRBV20-1	TRBJ2-5	15	CSARDLRGVGETQYF
many	TRBV5-1	TRBJ2-7	17	CASSPVGTSGSTYEQYF
few	TRBV7-2	TRBJ1-4	20	CASSLGLGASTNSLNEKLFF
.	TRBV9	TRBJ1-1	14	CASSVVSPGTEAFF
.	TRBV7-6	TRBJ2-7	15	CASSPTGVWSYEQYF
.	TRBV4-1	TRBJ1-2	15	CASSHPGTHNYGYTF
.	TRBV20-1	TRBJ1-1	14	CSARERQGGTEAFF
few	TRBV6-5	TRBJ2-1	16	CASSVPRTGGLDEQFF
few	TRBV6-2/TRBV6-3	TRBJ2-1	18	CASSYSRWTLSSYNEQFF
.	TRBV6-6	TRBJ1-2	15	CASSYSMSATYGYTF
many	TRBV4-3	TRBJ2-1	15	CASSLWASSYNEQFF
few	TRBV7-2	TRBJ2-6	16	CASSLPSLVGANVLTF
many	TRBV5-1	TRBJ2-3	21	CASSPRGLSELRLRGTDTQYF
few	TRBV2	TRBJ2-7	12	CAIRRGLYEQYF
.	TRBV2	TRBJ1-5	15	CASSREQGPDQPQHF
.	TRBV6-6	TRBJ1-2	15	CAGSAQSGGLRGYTF
.	TRBV20-1	TRBJ2-3	13	CSARAGTLDTQYF
.	TRBV28	TRBJ2-3	15	CASSPSGDLTDTQYF
.	TRBV5-1	TRBJ2-2	16	CASSFIRPRNTGELFF
.	TRBV10-1	TRBJ2-1	14	CASSESLQNNEQFF
.	TRBV7-9	TRBJ2-7	17	CASTLNTPGQGTGEQYF
.	TRBV7-9	TRBJ2-5	14	CASSFNTGQETQYF
few	TRBV20-1	TRBJ1-1	13	CSALGPPVIEAFF
.	TRBV7-2	TRBJ2-5	13	CASTAGLQETQYF
.	TRBV2	TRBJ1-2	14	CASTQGAVDYGYTF
.	TRBV4-3	TRBJ2-7	14	CASSQVGYSYEQYF
many	TRBV12-3/TRBV12-4	TRBJ2-2	12	CASRAETGELFF
few	TRBV7-8	TRBJ2-2	14	CASRTREGTGELFF
.	TRBV7-9	TRBJ2-3	15	CASSLGKASTDTQYF
.	TRBV7-9	TRBJ1-2	12	CASSLIEDGYTF